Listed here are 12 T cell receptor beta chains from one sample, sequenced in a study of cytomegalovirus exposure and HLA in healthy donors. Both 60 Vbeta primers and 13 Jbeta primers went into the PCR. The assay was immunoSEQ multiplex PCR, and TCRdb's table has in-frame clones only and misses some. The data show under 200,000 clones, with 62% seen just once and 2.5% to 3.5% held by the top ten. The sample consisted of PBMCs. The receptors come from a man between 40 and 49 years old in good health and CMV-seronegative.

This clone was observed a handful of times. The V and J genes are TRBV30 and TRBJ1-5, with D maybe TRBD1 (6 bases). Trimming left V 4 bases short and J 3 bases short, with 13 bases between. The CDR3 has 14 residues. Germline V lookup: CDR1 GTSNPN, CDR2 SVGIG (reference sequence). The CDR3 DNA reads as TGTGCCTGGAATCCGCTGGGGGCCAATCAGCCCCAGCATTTT. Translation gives CAWNPLGANQPQHF.

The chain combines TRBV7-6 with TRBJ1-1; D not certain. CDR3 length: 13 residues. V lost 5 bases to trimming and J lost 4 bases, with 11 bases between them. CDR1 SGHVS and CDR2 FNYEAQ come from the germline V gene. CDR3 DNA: TGTGCCAGCAGCGCAACATCGGGCACTGAAGCTTTCTTT. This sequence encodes CASSATSGTEAFF. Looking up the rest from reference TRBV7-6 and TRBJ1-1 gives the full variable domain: GAGVSQSPRYKVTKRGQDVALRCDPISGHVSLYWYRQALGQGPEFLTYFNYEAQQDKSGLPNDRFSAERPEGSISTLTIQRTEQRDSAMYRCASSATSGTEAFFGQGTRLTVV.

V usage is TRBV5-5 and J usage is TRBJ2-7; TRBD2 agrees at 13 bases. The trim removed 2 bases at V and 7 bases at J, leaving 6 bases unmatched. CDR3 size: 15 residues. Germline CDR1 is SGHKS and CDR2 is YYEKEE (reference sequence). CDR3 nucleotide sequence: TGTGCCAGCAGCTTATACGGACTAGCGGGAGAAGAGCAGTACTTC. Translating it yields CASSLYGLAGEEQYF.

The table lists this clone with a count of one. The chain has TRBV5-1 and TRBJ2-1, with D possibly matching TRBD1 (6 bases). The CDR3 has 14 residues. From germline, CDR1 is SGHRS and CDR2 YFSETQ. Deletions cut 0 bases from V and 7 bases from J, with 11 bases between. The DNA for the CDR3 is TGCGCCAGCAGCTTGGGGAACAGGGAAAATGAGCAGTTCTTC. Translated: CASSLGNRENEQFF.

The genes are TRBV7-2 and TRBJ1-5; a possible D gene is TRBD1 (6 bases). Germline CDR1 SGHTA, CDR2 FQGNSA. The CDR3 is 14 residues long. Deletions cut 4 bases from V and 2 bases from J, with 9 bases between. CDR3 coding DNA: TGTGCCAGCAGCTGGGGGCGAGGCAATCAGCCCCAGCATTTT. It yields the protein CASSWGRGNQPQHF. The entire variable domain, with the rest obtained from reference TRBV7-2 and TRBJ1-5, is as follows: GAGVSQSPSNKVTEKGKDVELRCDPISGHTALYWYRQSLGQGLEFLIYFQGNSAPDKSGLPSDRFSAERTGGSVSTLTIQRTQQEDSAVYLCASSWGRGNQPQHFGDGTRLSIL.

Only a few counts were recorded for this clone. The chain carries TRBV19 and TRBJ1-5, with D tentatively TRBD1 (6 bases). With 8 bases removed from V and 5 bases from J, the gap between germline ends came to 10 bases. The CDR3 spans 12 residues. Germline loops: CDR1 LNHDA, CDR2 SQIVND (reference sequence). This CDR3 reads CASRYRDQPQHF. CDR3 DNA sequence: TGTGCCAGTCGTTACAGGGATCAGCCCCAGCATTTT.

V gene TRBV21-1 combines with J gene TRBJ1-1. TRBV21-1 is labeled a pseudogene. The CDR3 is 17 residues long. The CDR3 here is CASSNSCKGRGGTEAFF. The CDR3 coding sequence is TGTGCCAGCAGCAACTCCTGCAAGGGCCGCGGGGGCACTGAAGCTTTCTTT.

CDR3 loop: CASSSAGQANQPQHF. In DNA, the CDR3 is TGTGCCAGCAGTTCCGCAGGACAGGCGAATCAGCCCCAGCATTTT. The chain recombines TRBV27 with TRBJ1-5; the match to TRBD1 covers 7 bases. Germline CDR1 is MNHEY and CDR2 is SMNVEV (reference sequence). After removal of 4 bases from V and 4 bases from J, the junction contained 7 bases not matched to a gene. The CDR3 covers 15 residues.

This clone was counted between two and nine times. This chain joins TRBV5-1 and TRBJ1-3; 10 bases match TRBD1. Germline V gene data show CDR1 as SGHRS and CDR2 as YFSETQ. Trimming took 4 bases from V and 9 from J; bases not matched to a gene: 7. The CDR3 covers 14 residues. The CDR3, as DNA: TGCGCCAGCAGCCCAGGGACAGGGGTCGGCACCATATATTTT. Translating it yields CASSPGTGVGTIYF.

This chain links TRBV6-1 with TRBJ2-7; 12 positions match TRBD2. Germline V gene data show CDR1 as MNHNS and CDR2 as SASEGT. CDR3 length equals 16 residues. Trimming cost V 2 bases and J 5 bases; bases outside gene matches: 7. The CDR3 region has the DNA TGTGCCAGCAGTGAACTTGGACTAGCGGGAACCCACGAGCAGTACTTC. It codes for CASSELGLAGTHEQYF.

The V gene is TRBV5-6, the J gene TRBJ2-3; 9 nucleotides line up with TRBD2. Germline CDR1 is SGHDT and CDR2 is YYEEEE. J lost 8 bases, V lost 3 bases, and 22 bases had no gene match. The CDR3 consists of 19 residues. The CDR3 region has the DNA TGTGCCAGCAGCTCCCCCCCGGACCTAGCGGGACCCGTGGCCCCTACGCAGTATTTT. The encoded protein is CASSSPPDLAGPVAPTQYF. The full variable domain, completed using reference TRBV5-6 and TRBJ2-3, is DAGVTQSPTHLIKTRGQQVTLRCSPKSGHDTVSWYQQALGQGPQFIFQYYEEEERQRGNFPDRFSGHQFPNYSSELNVNALLLGDSALYLCASSSPPDLAGPVAPTQYFGPGTRLTVL.

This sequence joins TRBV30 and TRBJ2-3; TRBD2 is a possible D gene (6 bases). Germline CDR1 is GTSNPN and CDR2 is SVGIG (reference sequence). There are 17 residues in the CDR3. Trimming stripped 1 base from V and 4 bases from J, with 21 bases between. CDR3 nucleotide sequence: TGTGCCTGGAGTGGCACCCGGACTGGCGGGATCCCAGATACGCAGTATTTT. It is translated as CAWSGTRTGGIPDTQYF.